The text below deals with one TCR beta chain. The data are from a study of blood T cell repertoires in COVID-19. Study summary: From T cells, B-cell-depleted T cells, or PBMCs came the material, which was cDNA or gDNA.

J was trimmed by 3 bases and V by 7 bases; bases with no gene match: 5. Per the germline V gene, CDR1 is SGHAT and CDR2 is FQNNGV. The CDR3 has 14 amino acids. The assay was immunoSEQ multiplex PCR, and TCRdb's table has in-frame clones only and misses some. The sample lists under 200,000 clones; 88% were seen once. The clonotype comes from a man younger than 30 with active or convalescent COVID-19. J is TRBJ2-7 and V is TRBV11-2, with 11 bases lining up with TRBD1. Source material: peripheral blood. The CDR3 bases are TGTGCCAGCACCTGGACAGGGGGCGGCTACGAGCAGTACTTC. The encoded protein is CASTWTGGGYEQYF.